This T cell receptor (beta chain) appears in the sequencing data of a study of OX40 agonist ivuxolimab in advanced cancers. Across the study: The group had a mean age of roughly 65 years, ranged from about 20 to 85, and was 80% to 85% male. Under the entry rules, prior anti-PD-1, anti-PD-L1 or anti-CTLA-4 therapy was allowed, and about 40% had some. General study points: Normalized expansion of T-cell clones was also low for some nonresponders. Among the lowest peripheral clonal expansion occurred in 0.1-3.0 mg/kg partial responders.

A note on this clone: What it recognizes is unknown.

Generated by immunoSEQ multiplex PCR, the TCRdb table keeps only in-frame clones and is missing some. The sample comprises about 91,000 clones, under 90% of which are singletons, and over 1.5% rests with the top ten. This sequence originates from an adult with an advanced solid tumor such as melanoma, head and neck, liver or kidney cancer. The material sequenced was CD4+ or CD8+ T cells sorted from blood, taken in a trial of the OX40 agonist ivuxolimab.

The CDR3 DNA follows: TGCGCCAGCAGAGACGGACAGGGAGTTGGCTACACCTTC. Translation: CASRDGQGVGYTF. The rearrangement uses TRBV5-1 and TRBJ1-2; 8 nucleotides align to TRBD1. V lost 5 bases to trimming and J lost 7 bases; unmatched junction nucleotides: 7. Germline CDR1 SGHRS, CDR2 YFSETQ. The CDR3 runs 13 residues.